This entry features one T cell receptor (beta chain) sequence. The target antigen is unknown. This sample is drawn from a study of OX40 agonist ivuxolimab in advanced cancers. Looking at the study overall: Patients in dose escalation had liver, melanoma, kidney or head and neck cancers. Among those enrolled, mean age was 60 years (range about 23 to 90) and over 70% were male. Findings and caveats of the study: Partial responders at 0.1-3.0 mg/kg had among the lowest clonal expansion.

Per germline, CDR1 SGHRS and CDR2 YFSETQ. The CDR3 spans 15 residues. Trimming cost V 0 bases and J 4 bases, with 13 bases left between them. TCRdb's table, derived via immunoSEQ multiplex PCR, lists solely in-frame clones and lacks some. The table shows under 75,000 clones, with 86% occurring only once. V gene TRBV5-1 combines with J gene TRBJ2-5; D may correspond to TRBD1 or TRBD2 (6 bases each). The sequencing used CD4+ or CD8+ T cells sorted from blood, collected in a trial of the OX40 agonist ivuxolimab. The receptor's source is an adult with an advanced solid tumor such as melanoma, head and neck, liver or kidney cancer. CDR3 protein: CASSLVSGAGETQYF. The DNA of the CDR3 is TGCGCCAGCAGCTTGGTTTCGGGGGCGGGAGAGACCCAGTACTTC.